These 21 T cell receptor beta chains share one sample of origin, sequenced in a study of OX40 agonist ivuxolimab in advanced cancers. Sequenced by immunoSEQ multiplex PCR; TCRdb stores in-frame clones only, minus some. This sample yields tens of thousands of clones, of which around nine tenths are seen a single time; approximately 0.4% belongs to the top ten. The starting material was CD4+ or CD8+ T cells sorted from blood, obtained in a trial of the OX40 agonist ivuxolimab. These receptors all stem from an adult with an advanced solid tumor such as melanoma, head and neck, liver or kidney cancer.

The chain has TRBV6-5 and TRBJ2-7; the match to TRBD1 covers 9 bases. From germline, CDR1 is MNHEY and CDR2 SVGAGI. V lost 6 bases to trimming and J lost 5 bases; unmatched junction nucleotides: 8. The CDR3 sequence is 14 residues long. The CDR3 DNA follows: TGTGCCAGCAGGTCCGGGACAGGGATCCACGAGCAGTACTTC. Protein product: CASRSGTGIHEQYF.

The chain couples TRBV4-1 to TRBJ2-2; the D gene is possibly TRBD1 (5 bases). V shed 3 bases and J shed 4 bases, with 12 bases lying between them. Germline V gene data show CDR1 as MGHRA and CDR2 as YSYEKL. The CDR3 has 15 residues. CDR3: CASSQDNLRTGELFF. CDR3 DNA: TGCGCCAGCAGCCAGGACAACCTACGCACCGGGGAGCTGTTTTTT.

This clone was seen just once. Here the CDR3 DNA reads TGCAGTGCCACCTCGGGGAGTGAGCAGTTCTTC. Translated: CSATSGSEQFF. This chain connects TRBV20-1 to TRBJ2-1; tentative D call: TRBD2 (5 bases). The V gene's germline CDR1 is DFQATT and CDR2 SNEGSKA (reference sequence). This CDR3 is 11 amino acids long. The V gene lost 6 bases and the J gene lost 9 bases, with 12 bases spanning the gap.

The chain links TRBV18 to TRBJ2-7; D could derive from TRBD1 or TRBD2 (5 bases each). V gave up 5 bases and J gave up 5 bases, with 25 bases separating them. This CDR3 is built from 17 residues. CDR1 is KGHSH and CDR2 is LQKENI in the germline V gene. This CDR3 is CASSINTGTLVPHEQYF. In nucleotides, the CDR3 is TGTGCCAGCTCAATAAATACCGGGACCCTCGTGCCCCACGAGCAGTACTTC.

CDR3 amino acids: CASRRSWDSYNEQFF. CDR3 in DNA: TGTGCCAGCCGCCGCTCTTGGGACTCATACAATGAGCAGTTCTTC. The V gene is TRBV6-5, the J gene TRBJ2-1, with D possibly TRBD2 on 6 matching bases. CDR1 is MNHEY, CDR2 SVGAGI, per germline. The CDR3 is 15 residues long. Trimming shortened V by 8 bases and J by 4 bases, and 18 bases separated the two germline ends.

The chain couples TRBV7-6 to TRBJ2-5, with 10 bases lining up with TRBD2. With 1 base clipped from V and 1 base from J, the junction kept 3 bases outside the gene matches. Germline CDR1 reads SGHVS; CDR2 reads FNYEAQ. The CDR3 runs to 16 residues. The CDR3 DNA sequence: TGTGCCAGCAGCTTAGGTTCTAGCGGGAGCCAAGAGACCCAGTACTTC. This codes for CASSLGSSGSQETQYF. Together with reference TRBV7-6 and TRBJ2-5, the CDR3 gives the full variable domain: GAGVSQSPRYKVTKRGQDVALRCDPISGHVSLYWYRQALGQGPEFLTYFNYEAQQDKSGLPNDRFSAERPEGSISTLTIQRTEQRDSAMYRCASSLGSSGSQETQYFGPGTRLLVL.

The chain is built from TRBV7-9 and TRBJ2-1; 12 bases are shared with TRBD2. J gave up 12 bases and V 6 bases, and 9 bases lay outside the gene matches. Germline CDR1 reads SEHNR; CDR2 reads FQNEAQ (reference sequence). CDR3 size: 14 residues. The CDR3 reads CASSRLAGVGGQFF. The CDR3 DNA sequence: TGTGCCAGCAGTCGACTAGCGGGAGTTGGTGGGCAGTTCTTC. Full variable domain (outside the CDR3, taken from reference TRBV7-9 and TRBJ2-1): DTGVSQNPRHKITKRGQNVTFRCDPISEHNRLYWYRQTLGQGPEFLTYFQNEAQLEKSRLLSDRFSAERPKGSFSTLEIQRTEQGDSAMYLCASSRLAGVGGQFFGPGTRLTVL.

V usage is TRBV5-1 and J usage is TRBJ1-1; D gene unclear. Germline V lookup: CDR1 SGHRS, CDR2 YFSETQ. This CDR3 has 15 residues. V was trimmed by 3 bases and J by 1 base, leaving 13 bases between them. The CDR3 DNA is TGCGCCAGCAGCTCCAGCCCAGGATCGAACACTGAAGCTTTCTTT. Translation gives CASSSSPGSNTEAFF.

This rearrangement joins TRBV21-1 to TRBJ2-6. TRBV21-1 is assigned pseudogene status. CDR3 size: 21 residues. The chain's CDR3 is CASSKGEGNSSPGSGANVLTF. The DNA for the CDR3 is TGTGCCAGCAGCAAAGGAGAGGGGAACTCCTCGCCTGGTTCCGGGGCCAACGTCCTGACTTTC.

The rearrangement links TRBV5-4 to TRBJ1-1; D unclear. This CDR3 is 14 amino acids long. The ends were cut back, 4 bases at V and 6 bases at J, with 16 bases in the middle. Germline V gene data show CDR1 as SGHNT and CDR2 as YYREEE (reference sequence). The CDR3 protein is CASSLPGRKAEAFF. The CDR3 nucleotides are TGTGCCAGCAGCCTCCCCGGCCGGAAGGCTGAAGCTTTCTTT. Variable domain in full (rest from reference TRBV5-4 and TRBJ1-1): ETGVTQSPTHLIKTRGQQVTLRCSSQSGHNTVSWYQQALGQGPQFIFQYYREEENGRGNFPPRFSGLQFPNYSSELNVNALELDDSALYLCASSLPGRKAEAFFGQGTRLTVV.

The genes are TRBV7-2 and TRBJ1-2; D not certain. Germline V gives CDR1 SGHTA, CDR2 FQGNSA. The CDR3 loop spans 11 amino acids. The V end lost 5 bases, the J end lost 2 bases, and 3 bases lay between the germline ends. CDR3 in amino acids: CASSVNYGYTF. The CDR3 bases are TGTGCCAGCAGCGTCAACTATGGCTACACCTTC.

The chain recombines TRBV10-1 with TRBJ1-1; weak D call: TRBD1 (5 bases). The CDR3 is 15 amino acids. The V and J ends lost 0 bases and 4 bases respectively, with 12 bases between them. CDR1 is WNHNN and CDR2 is SYGVQD in the germline V gene (reference sequence). As DNA, the CDR3 is TGCGCCAGCAGTGAGTCGTTTTGGGGCAGCACTGAAGCTTTCTTT. Its protein is CASSESFWGSTEAFF.

V gene TRBV30 combines with J gene TRBJ2-3, with D possibly TRBD1 on 6 matching bases. The germline V gene encodes CDR1 GTSNPN and CDR2 SVGIG (reference sequence). The CDR3 has 15 amino acids. V was cut by 0 bases and J by 2 bases, with 12 bases left in between. The CDR3 here is CAWSVFGQITDTQYF. Here the CDR3 DNA reads TGTGCCTGGAGTGTATTCGGACAGATCACAGATACGCAGTATTTT.

The chain employs TRBV9 and TRBJ2-1; tentative D call: TRBD2 (7 bases). The V gene's germline CDR1 is SGDLS and CDR2 YYNGEE. The CDR3 spans 15 residues. V lost 3 bases, J lost 4 bases, and 14 bases lay in between. CDR3 amino acids: CASSAGGRLYNEQFF. Here the CDR3 DNA reads TGTGCCAGCAGCGCCGGGGGGCGGTTATACAATGAGCAGTTCTTC.

The chain joins TRBV11-2 to TRBJ2-3, with TRBD2 matching over 12 bases. V lost 2 bases to trimming and J lost 3 bases; unmatched junction nucleotides: 3. The CDR3 is made up of 16 amino acids. Germline-derived CDR1 and CDR2 are SGHAT and FQNNGV. The CDR3 region is CASSLWTSGNTDTQYF. The CDR3 DNA reads TGTGCCAGCAGCTTATGGACTAGCGGGAATACAGATACGCAGTATTTT.

The chain joins TRBV7-2 to TRBJ2-7; D gene unclear. Germline CDR1 reads SGHTA; CDR2 reads FQGNSA. There are 15 residues in the CDR3. Trimming left V 1 base short and J 2 bases short, with 12 bases between. In DNA form, the CDR3 reads TGTGCCAGCAGCTTAGATAGTGACGTCACCTACGAGCAGTACTTC. It translates to CASSLDSDVTYEQYF.

The genes are TRBV7-8 and TRBJ1-4, with no clear D. Trimming stripped 4 bases from V and 7 bases from J, with 10 bases between. The CDR3 is 13 residues long. Germline V gene lookup returns CDR1 SGHVS and CDR2 FQNEAQ. The CDR3 is CASSSYQFEKLFF. In DNA, the CDR3 is TGTGCCAGCAGCTCCTACCAGTTTGAAAAACTGTTTTTT.

On this clone: Distinct nucleotide sequences in the sample also encode this CDR3. The V call is TRBV7-2, the J call TRBJ2-7; possibly TRBD1 for D (5 bases). The V and J ends lost 4 bases and 3 bases respectively, with 7 bases between them. This CDR3 spans 12 amino acids. Per the germline V gene, CDR1 is SGHTA and CDR2 is FQGNSA. CDR3 protein: CASSSQGYEQYF. CDR3 nucleotide sequence: TGTGCCAGCAGCTCTCAGGGCTACGAGCAGTACTTC.

The genes are TRBV14 and TRBJ2-3, with TRBD2 matching 13 bases. This CDR3 has 16 amino acids. The V gene's germline CDR1 is SGHDN and CDR2 FVKESK. V trimming: 0 bases; J trimming: 5 bases; junction bases outside the gene matches: 2. The CDR3: CASSQERLAGGDTQYF. As DNA, the CDR3 is TGTGCCAGCAGCCAAGAGAGACTAGCGGGAGGAGATACGCAGTATTTT.

V usage is TRBV9 and J usage is TRBJ2-6, with D perhaps matching TRBD1 (5 bases). Germline-derived CDR1 and CDR2 are SGDLS and YYNGEE. The CDR3 is 19 residues long. V was trimmed by 0 bases and J by 1 base, leaving 17 bases between them. This CDR3 is CASSVGTGHSGSGANVLTF. CDR3 nucleotides: TGTGCCAGCAGCGTAGGAACAGGCCACAGTGGATCTGGGGCCAACGTCCTGACTTTC.

The chain joins TRBV5-4 to TRBJ2-2; 9 bases fit TRBD2. The V gene's germline CDR1 is SGHNT and CDR2 YYREEE (reference sequence). V shed 4 bases, J shed 1 base, and the junction held 5 bases outside the gene matches. There are 16 residues in the CDR3. This chain's CDR3 is CASSPRTSVNTGELFF. The CDR3, as DNA: TGTGCCAGCAGCCCACGGACTAGCGTGAACACCGGGGAGCTGTTTTTT.